Shown below are 20 T cell receptor beta chains from a single sample sequenced in a study of CXCR3-negative and CXCR3-positive naive CD8 T cells. Study outcomes and limitations: Greater hydrophobicity was found in TRB CDR3s of CXCR3-positive naive cells than of CXCR3-negative naive cells.

Their target antigens are unknown. It was by 5' RACE with UMI labels that the TRB cDNA libraries were prepared. TCRdb re-called the 5' RACE reads and catalogs CDR3 proteins one per entry, DNA excluded. In total, the table holds about 5,800 distinct CDR3 sequences. Sequencing was carried out using naive CXCR3+ CD8+ T cells from blood. The sample's subset: CD45RO-CCR7+CD27+CD95- naive CD8+ T cells expressing CXCR3 (TNR3+). The origin of the receptors is a human donor in good health. Some clones in this sample may be carry-over from other donors' samples.

The chain employs TRBV4-3 and TRBJ1-1; TCRdb reports TRBD1, a call that lacks DNA to check it against. Per the germline V gene, CDR1 is LGHNA and CDR2 is YSLEER. CDR3 length: 14 residues. CDR3 in amino acids: CASSQGQVNTEAFF.

The genes are TRBV7-3 and TRBJ2-1; TCRdb outputs TRBD2, but without DNA this stays unchecked. CDR1 is SGHTA, CDR2 FQGTGA, per germline. The CDR3 sequence is 17 residues long. CDR3 loop: CASSLTSGGRALDEQFF.

The chain couples TRBV28 to TRBJ2-7. Germline CDR1 is MDHEN and CDR2 is SYDVKM. This CDR3 spans 11 amino acids. The CDR3 loop reads CARSLGHEQYF.

The rearrangement links TRBV15 to TRBJ2-7; TCRdb's assignment of TRBD2 cannot be checked, as there is no DNA. This CDR3 contains 15 residues. Germline CDR1 reads LNHNV; CDR2 reads YYDKDF (reference sequence). The chain's CDR3 is CATSGSLADSYEQYF.

The chain recombines TRBV28 with TRBJ2-7; the D call from TCRdb, TRBD1, cannot be confirmed without DNA. CDR3 length: 13 residues. Germline V gene data show CDR1 as MDHEN and CDR2 as SYDVKM. The chain's CDR3 is CASSFQGGYEQYF.

This clonotype registers medium-sized by frequency. This chain joins TRBV4-3 and TRBJ2-5; TCRdb picks TRBD1, but there is no DNA to check that call. The germline gives CDR1 LGHNA, CDR2 YSLEER. The CDR3 sequence is 15 residues long. The CDR3 is CASSQEGTVGETQYF.

The chain combines TRBV24-1 with TRBJ2-2; the TCRdb call, TRBD1, lacks DNA for checking. Germline CDR1 reads KGHDR; CDR2 reads SFDVKD. The CDR3 is made up of 15 amino acids. The CDR3 protein is CATSERGSNTGELFF.

This clonotype is classed as medium-sized by frequency. This CDR3 reads CSVSQGGWGYEQYF. This chain uses TRBV29-1 with TRBJ2-7; there is no DNA to check the TCRdb D call of TRBD1. Germline CDR1 is SQVTM and CDR2 is ANQGSEA. This CDR3 is built from 14 residues.

V usage is TRBV5-1 and J usage is TRBJ1-6; without DNA, the TCRdb call of TRBD1 cannot be checked. This CDR3 comprises 15 residues. Germline V gives CDR1 SGHRS, CDR2 YFSETQ. The CDR3 region is CASSLDRGANSPLHF.

By frequency, this clonotype registers medium-sized. V gene TRBV29-1 combines with J gene TRBJ2-5; there is no DNA to check the TCRdb D call of TRBD2. Germline CDR1 reads SQVTM; CDR2 reads ANQGSEA. This CDR3 has 14 residues. The CDR3 reads CSAFGALAQETQYF.

J is TRBJ2-6 and V is TRBV5-1; the TRBD1 assignment by TCRdb is unverifiable without DNA. In germline, CDR1 is SGHRS, CDR2 YFSETQ. There are 17 residues in the CDR3. CDR3 residues: CASSKGHLSSGANVLTF. The entire variable domain, with the rest obtained from reference TRBV5-1 and TRBJ2-6, is as follows: KAGVTQTPRYLIKTRGQQVTLSCSPISGHRSVSWYQQTPGQGLQFLFEYFSETQRNKGNFPGRFSGRQFSNSRSEMNVSTLELGDSALYLCASSKGHLSSGANVLTFGAGSRLTVL.

This clonotype is identified as medium-sized from frequency. V is TRBV6-5 and J is TRBJ1-1; the TCRdb call, TRBD1, lacks DNA for checking. The length of the CDR3 is 13 residues. Germline V gene sequence: CDR1 MNHEY, CDR2 SVGAGI. This CDR3 is CASSYQGNTEAFF.

This chain links TRBV29-1 with TRBJ2-7; no DNA is available, so the TRBD1 call from TCRdb remains unchecked. Germline V gene lookup returns CDR1 SQVTM and CDR2 ANQGSEA. The CDR3 has 11 amino acids. The CDR3 sequence is CSVEEGGEQYF.

V usage is TRBV5-1 and J usage is TRBJ2-7. The CDR3 loop spans 13 amino acids. Looked up from germline, CDR1 is SGHRS and CDR2 is YFSETQ. This CDR3 reads CASSLAAAYEQYF.

CDR3 protein: CASSLGQSYEQYF. V is TRBV27 and J is TRBJ2-7; the D call from TCRdb, TRBD1, cannot be confirmed without DNA. This CDR3 spans 13 amino acids. Germline V gives CDR1 MNHEY, CDR2 SMNVEV (reference sequence).

By frequency, this clonotype registers medium-sized (0.01 to 0.1%). The chain is built from TRBV20-1 and TRBJ2-7. CDR3 length: 15 amino acids. The germline CDR1 and CDR2 sequences are DFQATT and SNEGSKA (reference sequence). The CDR3 loop reads CSARDPRGTSYEQYF.

Its frequency marks this clonotype as medium-sized. The chain links TRBV29-1 to TRBJ2-1; the D gene TCRdb calls, TRBD1, cannot be checked with no DNA. CDR1 SQVTM and CDR2 ANQGSEA come from the germline V gene. The CDR3 runs to 12 residues. CDR3 sequence reads: CSARTGLGEQFF.

This clonotype registers medium-sized by frequency. J is TRBJ2-7 and V is TRBV5-1. The CDR3 loop spans 12 amino acids. Germline CDR1 SGHRS, CDR2 YFSETQ. CDR3 in amino acids: CASSLLSYEQYF.

By frequency, this clonotype registers medium-sized. The chain links TRBV6-5 to TRBJ2-7; the D call of TRBD2 rests on TCRdb alone, since no DNA is present to check it. Germline V lookup: CDR1 MNHEY, CDR2 SVGAGI. This CDR3 is 13 amino acids long. Here the CDR3 reads CASSYSASSLQYF.

Frequency places this clonotype as medium-sized (0.01 to 0.1%). The chain is built from TRBV5-1 and TRBJ2-3; the D gene TCRdb calls, TRBD1, cannot be checked with no DNA. In germline, CDR1 is SGHRS, CDR2 YFSETQ. The CDR3 totals 16 residues. The chain's CDR3 is CASSLGPLTGSDTQYF.